This record looks at one TCR beta chain sequence and its context. Its antigen is unidentified. The CDR3 does not close with the conserved phenylalanine or tryptophan, likely indicating a read error. The authors took PBMCs from roughly 9.7 ml fresh peripheral blood. This entry belongs to a study of T cells in Graves' hyperthyroidism and ophthalmopathy. Study-level background: Prior to any treatment, at the point of initial diagnosis, peripheral blood was collected. Study-level results: Most clonotypes expanded in the thyroid (above 0.001) were also present in blood. Classification by a 13 V-J model distinguished ophthalmopathy from stable hyperthyroidism.

The CDR3 has 14 residues. The germline V and J ends were trimmed by 2 bases and 3 bases, with 7 bases remaining between them. The germline V gene encodes CDR1 LGHDT and CDR2 YNNKEL (reference sequence). What was amplified from RNA transcripts were TCR beta CDR3 regions. The HTBI primer set drove a first-round RT-PCR of the TCR CDR3. Using its own MiXCR run on the multiplex PCR reads, TCRdb lists one record per CDR3 protein. The sample comprises roughly 640,000 distinct CDR3 sequences, more than 15% of which are singletons, and about 3.5% rests with the top ten. The origin of this receptor is a woman aged 35 to 49 with Graves' ophthalmopathy. The V call is TRBV3-1, the J call TRBJ2-2; tentative D call: TRBD1 (6 bases). Source material: blood. The CDR3 DNA reads TGTGCCAGCAGCCAAACAGGGTACACCGGGGAGCTGTTTCTT. Translation gives CASSQTGYTGELFL.